The following is a TCR beta chain sequence with its context. Germline loops: CDR1 MGHDK, CDR2 SYGVNS. The V end lost 5 bases, the J end lost 2 bases, and 7 bases lay between the germline ends. The CDR3 extends over 13 amino acids. The entry originates in a study of blood T cell repertoires in COVID-19. Assay used: immunoSEQ multiplex PCR; TCRdb lists only in-frame clones, some missing. The sample records just under 85,000 clones, around 83% being singletons. The chain is built from TRBV25-1 and TRBJ1-3; D is ambiguous. This TCR was recovered from a woman aged 55-69 years with acute or convalescent COVID-19. Input material: peripheral blood. In DNA form, the CDR3 reads TGTGCCAGCAGTTCCGGAGCTGGAAACACCATATATTTT. Its translation: CASSSGAGNTIYF.